The sequence of this T cell receptor beta chain was determined in a study of graft-versus-host responses after intestinal transplantation. TCRdb's copy holds only in-frame clones and misses some; the assay was immunoSEQ multiplex PCR. The sample holds roughly 99,000 clones, around 86% seen once. General study findings and limits: Allografts carried high graft-versus-host to host-versus-graft clonal ratios in patients having graft-donor T cell macrochimerism.

There are 13 residues in the CDR3. V lost 0 bases to trimming and J lost 8 bases, with 11 bases between them. The V gene's germline CDR1 is SGHDT and CDR2 YYEEEE. Notes on this clone: Its antigen is undetermined.

The sample in question was PBMCs, obtained 255 days after intestinal transplant. The chain employs TRBV5-6 and TRBJ1-1, with D hard to call. The TCR sequence derives from a human patient who received an intestinal transplant, so some T cells may come from the graft donor. The CDR3 bases are TGTGCCAGCAGCTTGGCCAACAGAAAGGAAGCTTTCTTT. Amino acids: CASSLANRKEAFF.